This T cell receptor beta chain was retrieved from a study of T cell responses to AZD1222 COVID-19 vaccine. Findings and caveats of the study: Spike-specific TCR repertoires showed rising breadth and depth after two AZD1222 doses. There were vaccine-associated CD4 TCRs across spike, dominant at 160-218 and 743-854. Just a handful of AZD1222 recipients were seropositive at baseline. Repertoires were sampled only after the peak T cell response.

In regard to this clone: Antigen unknown.

This table comes from immunoSEQ multiplex PCR, and its TCRdb copy is limited to in-frame clones, with some not included. The sample has 150,000 to 180,000 clones; roughly nine tenths are singletons. The CDR3 extends over 13 amino acids. From germline, CDR1 is SEHNR and CDR2 FQNEAQ (reference sequence). Trimming pared 2 bases from V and 3 bases from J, leaving 7 bases between. The chain employs TRBV7-9 and TRBJ1-1; no definite D call. This TCR derives from an adult in good health. The specimen was peripheral blood, collected on day 0 of AZD1222 vaccination. Here the CDR3 DNA reads TGTGCCAGCAGCTTATTAGGAGACACTGAAGCTTTCTTT. Protein: CASSLLGDTEAFF. Together with reference TRBV7-9 and TRBJ1-1, the CDR3 gives the full variable domain: DTGVSQNPRHKITKRGQNVTFRCDPISEHNRLYWYRQTLGQGPEFLTYFQNEAQLEKSRLLSDRFSAERPKGSFSTLEIQRTEQGDSAMYLCASSLLGDTEAFFGQGTRLTVV.